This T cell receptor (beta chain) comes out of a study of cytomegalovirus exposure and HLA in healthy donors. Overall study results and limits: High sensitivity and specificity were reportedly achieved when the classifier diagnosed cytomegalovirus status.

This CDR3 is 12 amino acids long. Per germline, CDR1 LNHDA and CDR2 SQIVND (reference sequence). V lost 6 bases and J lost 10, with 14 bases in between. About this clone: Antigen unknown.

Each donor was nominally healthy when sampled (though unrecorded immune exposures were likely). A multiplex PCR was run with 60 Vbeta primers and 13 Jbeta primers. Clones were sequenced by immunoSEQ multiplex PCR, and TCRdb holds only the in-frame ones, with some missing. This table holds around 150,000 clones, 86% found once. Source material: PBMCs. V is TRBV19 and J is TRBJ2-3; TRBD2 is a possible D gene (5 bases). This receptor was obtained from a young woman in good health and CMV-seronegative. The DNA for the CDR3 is TGTGCCAGTAGCCCTAGCCCCTACGCGCAGTATTTT. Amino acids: CASSPSPYAQYF.